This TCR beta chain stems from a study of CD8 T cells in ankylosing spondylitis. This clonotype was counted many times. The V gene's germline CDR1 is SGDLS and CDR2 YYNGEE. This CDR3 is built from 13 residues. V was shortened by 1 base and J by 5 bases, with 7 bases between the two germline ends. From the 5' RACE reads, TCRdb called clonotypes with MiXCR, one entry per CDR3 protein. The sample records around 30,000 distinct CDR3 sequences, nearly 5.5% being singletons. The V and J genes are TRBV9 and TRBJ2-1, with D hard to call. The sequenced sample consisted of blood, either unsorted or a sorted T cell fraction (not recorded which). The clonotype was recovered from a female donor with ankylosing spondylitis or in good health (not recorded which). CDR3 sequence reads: CASSVHVDNEQFF. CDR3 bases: TGTGCCAGCAGCGTACATGTCGACAATGAGCAGTTCTTC.